These T cell receptor beta chains were read from a single sample in a study of cytomegalovirus exposure and HLA in healthy donors. Sequenced by immunoSEQ multiplex PCR; TCRdb stores in-frame clones only, minus some. This table has roughly 150,000 clones, more than 70% appearing once. The specimen sequenced was PBMCs. The receptor set was obtained from a man aged 35-49 years in good health and CMV-seronegative. Each CDR3 is given with its conserved first and last residue. A D gene is named only where the DNA matches it firmly. Rows give clone size only sometimes, using once, few, many, or a class for an expanded clone.

TRBJ2-7 TRBV10-3 - TRBD2 CAISWTSGGADGYEQYF TGTGCCATCAGTTGGACTAGCGGGGGGGCCGACGGCTACGAGCAGTACTTC
TRBJ2-1 TRBV11-3 - - CASSLSPAQGSFSYNEQFF TGTGCCAGCAGCTTAAGCCCCGCCCAAGGGAGCTTTTCCTACAATGAGCAGTTCTTC
TRBJ2-3 TRBV6-5 - TRBD1 CASSPTGTDTQYF TGTGCCAGCAGCCCGACAGGGACAGATACGCAGTATTTT
TRBJ1-5 TRBV5-8 - TRBD1 CASSTQGQSIYSNQPQHF TGTGCCAGCAGCACCCAGGGACAGTCGATTTATAGCAATCAGCCCCAGCATTTT
TRBJ2-2 TRBV4-2 - TRBD1 CASSQNRQGRYSGELFF TGTGCCAGCAGCCAAAACAGACAGGGGCGGTACTCCGGGGAGCTGTTTTTT
TRBJ2-1 TRBV9 - TRBD2 CASSAPGLAIDEQFF TGTGCCAGCAGCGCTCCGGGACTAGCGATAGATGAGCAGTTCTTC
TRBJ2-2 TRBV9 - - CASSVGGGAGIGELFF TGTGCCAGCAGCGTAGGTGGTGGGGCAGGTATCGGGGAGCTGTTTTTT
TRBJ1-1 TRBV6-6 - - CASSSSGNTEAFF TGTGCCAGCAGTTCCTCCGGGAACACTGAAGCTTTCTTT
TRBJ1-1 TRBV5-1 - TRBD1 CASSWDRGTEAFF TGCGCCAGCAGCTGGGACAGGGGAACTGAAGCTTTCTTT
TRBJ2-3 TRBV19 - - CGSRDLLSSTDTQYF TGTGGCTCCAGGGATCTACTGTCTAGCACAGATACGCAGTATTTT
TRBJ2-3 TRBV7-2 - - CASSPSYHTDTQYF TGTGCCAGCAGCCCAAGCTACCACACAGATACGCAGTATTTT
TRBJ2-3 TRBV5-4 - - CASSLGLGQVSTDTQYF TGTGCCAGCAGCTTGGGGTTGGGGCAGGTGAGCACAGATACGCAGTATTTT
TRBJ2-7 TRBV7-9 once TRBD1 CASSFRQGSSREQYF TGTGCCAGCAGCTTTAGACAGGGGTCGAGTCGCGAGCAGTACTTC
TRBJ2-1 TRBV7-2 - - CASSSYRDNEQFF TGTGCCAGCAGCTCCTACCGGGACAATGAGCAGTTCTTC
TRBJ2-7 TRBV4-2 - TRBD2 CASSQASGSVSYEQYF TGTGCCAGCAGCCAAGCTAGCGGGTCGGTTTCCTACGAGCAGTACTTC
TRBJ1-1 TRBV6-1 - - CASSDPAGGTEAFF TGTGCCAGCAGTGATCCCGCGGGTGGAACTGAAGCTTTCTTT
TRBJ1-1 TRBV5-1 - TRBD1 CASSLVTGTANTEAFF TGCGCCAGCAGCTTGGTAACCGGGACAGCGAACACTGAAGCTTTCTTT
TRBJ1-6 TRBV6-5 - - CASMRGLGSDSPLHF TGTGCCAGCATGCGGGGCCTCGGGAGTGATTCACCCCTCCACTTT
TRBJ2-5 TRBV5-4 - TRBD1 CASSLTGDETQYF TGTGCCAGCAGCCTGACAGGGGACGAGACCCAGTACTTC
TRBJ2-3 TRBV18 - - CASSPGIQVPNTDTQYF TGTGCCAGCTCACCAGGTATACAGGTCCCTAACACAGATACGCAGTATTTT
TRBJ2-3 TRBV2 - TRBD1 CASSRQGDTQYF TGTGCCAGCAGTCGACAGGGGGATACGCAGTATTTT
TRBJ2-7 TRBV4-3 once TRBD2 CASSRCPWTSGRREQYF TGCGCCAGCAGCCGATGCCCTTGGACTAGCGGGAGACGCGAGCAGTACTTC
TRBJ2-6 TRBV10-3 - - CAISEAGRSLSGANVLTF TGTGCCATCAGTGAGGCAGGGAGGTCATTGTCTGGGGCCAACGTCCTGACTTTC
TRBJ2-1 TRBV4-1 - - CASSQDRLVGDNEQFF TGCGCCAGCAGCCAAGATCGTTTAGTGGGAGACAATGAGCAGTTCTTC
TRBJ2-2 TRBV5-1 - - CASSILGGTGTGELFF TGCGCCAGCAGCATACTCGGGGGAACGGGCACCGGGGAGCTGTTTTTT
TRBJ1-2 TRBV29-1 - - CSVPVAGSYGYTF TGCAGCGTCCCTGTGGCGGGATCTTATGGCTACACCTTC
TRBJ2-7 TRBV5-1 - - CASSLQPGDYEQYF TGCGCCAGCAGCTTACAGCCGGGGGACTACGAGCAGTACTTC
TRBJ1-3 TRBV14 - TRBD1 CASSQNTGTGSGNTIYF TGTGCCAGCAGCCAGAATACCGGGACAGGCTCTGGAAACACCATATATTTT
TRBJ1-1 TRBV7-9 - - CASSPYTGFTEAFF TGTGCCAGCAGCCCATATACAGGGTTTACTGAAGCTTTCTTT
TRBJ2-7 TRBV4-3 - TRBD2 CASSQVLAGYEQYF TGCGCCAGCAGCCAAGTCCTAGCGGGCTACGAGCAGTACTTC
TRBJ2-1 TRBV5-1 - TRBD1 CASSLDGTDFYNEQFF TGCGCCAGCAGCTTGGACGGGACAGACTTTTACAATGAGCAGTTCTTC
TRBJ1-2 TRBV7-9 - TRBD1 CASSLVGQGLGGYTF TGTGCCAGCAGCTTAGTGGGACAGGGGTTGGGCGGCTACACCTTC
TRBJ1-5 TRBV13 - TRBD1 CASSLRGSNQPQHF TGTGCCAGCAGCCTCAGGGGGAGCAATCAGCCCCAGCATTTT
TRBJ1-5 TRBV7-2 - - CASSLAAGGVQPQHF TGTGCCAGCAGCTTAGCCGCGGGAGGGGTTCAGCCCCAGCATTTT
TRBJ2-5 TRBV6-5 - TRBD1 CASSYNHRGKETQYF TGTGCCAGCAGTTATAACCACAGGGGGAAAGAGACCCAGTACTTC
TRBJ2-3 TRBV5-6 few - CASSKLFYTQYF TGTGCCAGCAGCAAACTTTTCTATACGCAGTATTTT
TRBJ2-5 TRBV11-2 - - CASSLSYGGQETQYF TGTGCCAGCAGCTTGTCGTACGGGGGCCAAGAGACCCAGTACTTC
TRBJ1-2 TRBV5-1 - - CASSLAAWSETNYGYTF TGCGCCAGCAGCTTGGCCGCTTGGTCAGAAACTAACTATGGCTACACCTTC